This T cell receptor (beta chain) appears in the sequencing data of a study of blood T cells in healthy people across ages. Findings and caveats of the study: Donor CMV status, an unknown factor, possibly confounded changes in expanded clonotypes. In long-lived donors, naive CD4+ cell counts and diversity exceeded those of aged donors.

Worth noting for this clonotype: Antigen: not known.

Alongside a J-beta primer mix, a sample-barcoded 5' primer served in a second PCR lasting about 7 to 12 cycles. TCRdb itself ran the 5' RACE reads through MiXCR, one entry per CDR3 protein. The sample includes roughly 700,000 distinct CDR3 sequences, 25% of them seen just once. Per the germline V gene, CDR1 is SGHVS and CDR2 is FNYEAQ. V shed 7 bases and J shed 3 bases, with 15 bases lying between them. The CDR3 totals 15 residues. The same specimen was also included in a second study, on T cells of mothers and their children. That report notes: In this cohort, donors were a few healthy Caucasian mothers plus their six children.

The TCR was taken from a boy between 10 and 17 years old in good health. The chain has TRBV7-6 and TRBJ2-2; possibly TRBD2 for D (5 bases). Specimen: blood. CDR3: CASIPGLRDTGELFF. The DNA for the CDR3 is TGTGCCAGCATTCCAGGACTGAGGGACACCGGGGAGCTGTTTTTT.